Listed below are T cell receptor beta chains from one sample, sequenced in a study of blood T cell repertoires in COVID-19. Sequencing was performed with immunoSEQ multiplex PCR; in TCRdb, only in-frame clones are kept and a portion is missing. Here the sample spans about 230,000 clones, roughly 84% being singletons. The specimen was peripheral blood. All receptors come from a man in his forties or fifties who had recovered from COVID-19. The CDR3 runs from the conserved cysteine through the conserved F or W. The D gene is left open where the match is weak.

J: TRBJ2-7
V: TRBV5-1
D: TRBD1
DNA: TGCGCCAGCAGCTCACAGGGGGTATCCTACGAGCAGTACTTC
CDR3: CASSSQGVSYEQYF

J: TRBJ2-3
V: TRBV9
D: -
DNA: TGTGCCAGCAGCGTAAGAGCCGGTCTTAGTACGCAGTATTTT
CDR3: CASSVRAGLSTQYF

J: TRBJ2-1
V: TRBV7-9
D: -
DNA: TGTGCCAGCAGCTTAGCAGGGGGAGCAGGCTACGTCAATGAGCAGTTCTTC
CDR3: CASSLAGGAGYVNEQFF

J: TRBJ2-7
V: TRBV5-4
D: TRBD2
DNA: TGTGCCAGCAGCTTGGCACCTAGCGGGAGCTACGAGCAGTACTTC
CDR3: CASSLAPSGSYEQYF

J: TRBJ2-7
V: TRBV6-2/TRBV6-3
D: TRBD2
DNA: TGTGCCAGCAGTAAACTAGCGGGGGGTCTCCGGTCATACTTC
CDR3: CASSKLAGGLRSYF

J: TRBJ2-3
V: TRBV7-8
D: TRBD2
DNA: TGTGCCAGCAGCTTTCGACTAGCGGGATCGGATACGCAGTATTTT
CDR3: CASSFRLAGSDTQYF

J: TRBJ2-1
V: TRBV7-9
D: -
DNA: TGTGCCAGCAGCTCGCATGCGGGCTCCTACAATGAGCAGTTCTTC
CDR3: CASSSHAGSYNEQFF

J: TRBJ1-2
V: TRBV14
D: -
DNA: TGTGCCAGCAGTCGGACAGTGGCGGTTGGGGTTAACTATGGCTACACCTTC
CDR3: CASSRTVAVGVNYGYTF

J: TRBJ2-7
V: TRBV7-2
D: -
DNA: TGTGCCAGCAGCTCGCAGGGAGGTCTCAGCTCCTACGAGCAGTACTTC
CDR3: CASSSQGGLSSYEQYF

J: TRBJ1-5
V: TRBV13
D: TRBD1
DNA: TGTGCCAGCAGCTTCCACCCGGGGACAGATAGCAATCAGCCCCAGCATTTT
CDR3: CASSFHPGTDSNQPQHF